These 15 T cell receptor beta chains were all obtained from the same sample, sequenced in a study of cytomegalovirus exposure and HLA in healthy donors (TCRdb year 2017). Preparation of the library involved the immunoSEQ multiplex PCR assay. For the multiplex PCR, a mixture combining 60 forward primers for TCR Vbeta segments and 13 reverse primers for TCR Jbeta segments was used. TCRdb mirrors the immuneACCESS table, restricted to in-frame sequences. Some clones are absent from its copies; in checked studies, under half trace to an unresolved V gene, and the reason for the others is unknown. The sample has 35,000 to 45,000 clones on record. The ten largest clones represent approximately 10% of the sample. Source material: PBMCs. All receptors derive from a man aged 40-49 years in good health and CMV-seropositive.

This chain connects TRBV30 to TRBJ2-7, with 8 positions matching TRBD2. This CDR3 contains 14 residues. The junction had 5 bases not matched to a gene; V was cut back by 0 bases and J by 4 bases. Germline-derived CDR1 and CDR2 are GTSNPN and SVGIG (reference sequence). The CDR3 sequence: CAWSVRTSPYEQYF. The DNA for the CDR3 is TGTGCCTGGAGTGTAAGGACTAGCCCGTACGAGCAGTACTTC.

This chain uses TRBV5-6 with TRBJ1-1; D call uncertain. Trimming removed 6 bases from V and 3 bases from J, with 12 bases in between. CDR3 size: 13 residues. The germline gives CDR1 SGHDT, CDR2 YYEEEE. The CDR3 DNA follows: TGTGCCAGCACGCGGAGCTTATACACTGAAGCTTTCTTT. It is translated as CASTRSLYTEAFF.

The V gene is TRBV7-2, the J gene TRBJ1-2, with 9 nucleotides matching TRBD1. Germline CDR1 and CDR2: SGHTA and FQGNSA. V lost 1 base, J lost 4 bases, and 4 bases stayed unmatched. CDR3 length: 15 residues. The CDR3 DNA reads TGTGCCAGCAGCTTAGGGACAGGGGCTCCCTATGGCTACACCTTC. Protein product: CASSLGTGAPYGYTF.

The V and J genes are TRBV27 and TRBJ1-1; D is perhaps TRBD1 (5 bases). The germline gives CDR1 MNHEY, CDR2 SMNVEV (reference sequence). The length of the CDR3 is 14 residues. Trimming left V 6 bases short and J 0 bases short, with 11 bases between. The DNA of the CDR3 is TGTGCCAGCAGCTCGTGGACAATGAACACTGAAGCTTTCTTT. Amino acid sequence: CASSSWTMNTEAFF.

This rearrangement joins TRBV19 to TRBJ1-5; tentatively, D is TRBD1 (6 bases). V was pared by 8 bases and J by 2 bases, with 16 bases between. The CDR3 is 15 amino acids. CDR1 is LNHDA, CDR2 SQIVND, per germline (reference sequence). CDR3 DNA: TGTGCCAGTCGGGGGGGGGCTCGCGGCAATCAGCCCCAGCATTTT. Amino acids: CASRGGARGNQPQHF.

The rearrangement joins TRBV7-2 to TRBJ2-1; D is possibly TRBD1 (5 bases). The ends were cut back, 6 bases at V and 7 bases at J, with 13 bases in the middle. The CDR3 covers 13 residues. Per germline, CDR1 SGHTA and CDR2 FQGNSA. CDR3 protein: CASSTDRGNEQFF. CDR3 DNA sequence: TGTGCCAGCAGTACCGATAGGGGAAATGAGCAGTTCTTC.

V and J are TRBV6-1 and TRBJ1-5; 8 nucleotides agree with TRBD1. J was trimmed by 4 bases and V by 4 bases; bases with no gene match: 15. There are 18 residues in the CDR3. From germline, CDR1 is MNHNS and CDR2 SASEGT. DNA of the CDR3: TGTGCCAGCAGTGTCCGGACAGGGACCTCCAAGGGGAATCAGCCCCAGCATTTT. Protein product: CASSVRTGTSKGNQPQHF.

The chain links TRBV7-3 to TRBJ2-5; D is perhaps TRBD2 (6 bases). This CDR3 is 15 amino acids long. Germline V gene data show CDR1 as SGHTA and CDR2 as FQGTGA. Trimming pared 0 bases from V and 1 base from J, leaving 9 bases between. The chain's CDR3 is CASSLTAGSQETQYF. CDR3 coding DNA: TGTGCCAGCAGCTTAACCGCGGGATCCCAAGAGACCCAGTACTTC. The full variable domain, its missing parts supplied by reference TRBV7-3 and TRBJ2-5, is GAGVSQTPSNKVTEKGKYVELRCDPISGHTALYWYRQSLGQGPEFLIYFQGTGAADDSGLPNDRFFAVRPEGSVSTLKIQRTERGDSAVYLCASSLTAGSQETQYFGPGTRLLVL.

The gene calls are TRBV5-4 and TRBJ2-3; possible D gene TRBD1, 5 bases. Germline values: CDR1 SGHNT, CDR2 YYREEE (reference sequence). V lost 1 base and J lost 0, with 9 bases in between. This CDR3 is 15 amino acids long. This CDR3 reads CASSLLTASTDTQYF. In nucleotides, the CDR3 is TGTGCCAGCAGCTTGCTGACAGCCAGCACAGATACGCAGTATTTT.

This chain joins TRBV10-3 and TRBJ2-5; the match to TRBD1 covers 7 bases. After removal of 6 bases from V and 2 bases from J, the junction contained 3 bases not matched to a gene. The CDR3 consists of 13 residues. CDR1 ENHRY and CDR2 SYGVKD come from the germline V gene. CDR3 protein: CAISPTGQETQYF. CDR3 coding DNA: TGTGCCATCAGCCCGACAGGGCAAGAGACCCAGTACTTC.

The rearrangement links TRBV2 to TRBJ2-5; weak D call: TRBD1 (6 bases). Trimming pared 0 bases from V and 7 bases from J, leaving 21 bases between. The CDR3 runs 17 residues. CDR1 and CDR2 (germline): SNHLY, FYNNEI. CDR3: CASSEALDSPERATQYF. The CDR3 DNA is TGTGCCAGCAGTGAAGCCCTGGACAGCCCAGAGAGGGCGACCCAGTACTTC.

J is TRBJ2-5 and V is TRBV6-1; D is possibly TRBD2 (5 bases). Germline loops: CDR1 MNHNS, CDR2 SASEGT. This CDR3 contains 14 residues. V was shortened by 2 bases and J by 4 bases, with 11 bases between the two germline ends. CDR3 in amino acids: CASSENLARETQYF. The CDR3 nucleotides read TGTGCCAGCAGTGAAAACCTAGCTCGAGAGACCCAGTACTTC.

The gene calls are TRBV6-1 and TRBJ2-1; D is perhaps TRBD1 (6 bases). Trimming stripped 6 bases from V and 4 bases from J, with 13 bases between. The CDR3 has 14 residues. Germline CDR1 and CDR2: MNHNS and SASEGT. The CDR3 sequence is CASSRDTSYNEQFF. CDR3 nucleotide sequence: TGTGCCAGCAGCCGGGACACTTCTTACAATGAGCAGTTCTTC.

This rearrangement joins TRBV9 to TRBJ1-1; unclear D gene. Germline V gene lookup returns CDR1 SGDLS and CDR2 YYNGEE. V lost 3 bases and J lost 6, with 15 bases in between. This CDR3 contains 14 residues. CDR3 DNA sequence: TGTGCCAGCAGCGCCTTTGGACTCTCCCCTGAAGCTTTCTTT. This codes for CASSAFGLSPEAFF.

This chain uses TRBV2 with TRBJ2-1; the match to TRBD2 covers 8 bases. Per germline, CDR1 SNHLY and CDR2 FYNNEI. V shed 8 bases, J shed 8 bases, and the junction held 14 bases outside the gene matches. This CDR3 is built from 15 residues. CDR3 nucleotides: TGTGCCAGCGGCCGGGGGAGCGGGAGTAGGGATGAGCAGTTCTTC. It yields the protein CASGRGSGSRDEQFF.